Presented here are 2 T cell receptor beta chains from one specimen sequenced in a study of blood T cell repertoires in COVID-19. Only in-frame clones appear in the TCRdb table, and some are missing; sequencing was by immunoSEQ multiplex PCR. This sample has about 300,000 clones; about nine tenths occur once, and the top ten carry 1.5% to 2%. Material for sequencing was peripheral blood. These receptors were obtained from a woman aged 25 to 39 with COVID-19, enrolled during active disease.

V and J are TRBV6-6 and TRBJ1-3; D not certain. Trimming shortened V by 6 bases and J by 9 bases, and 9 bases separated the two germline ends. Germline CDR1 MNHNY, CDR2 SVGAGI (reference sequence). This CDR3 contains 11 residues. CDR3: CASSPASTIYF. CDR3 nucleotide sequence: TGTGCCAGCAGCCCTGCGAGCACCATATATTTT.

This clone has ten or more counts. The chain uses TRBV2 and TRBJ2-7; maybe TRBD1 (6 bases). The CDR3 has 15 amino acids. V lost 3 bases, J lost 1 base, and 13 bases lay in between. Germline V gene data show CDR1 as SNHLY and CDR2 as FYNNEI. The CDR3, as DNA: TGTGCCAGCAGTGATTCCCGGACAGTGTCCTACGAGCAGTACTTC. Translated, it gives CASSDSRTVSYEQYF.